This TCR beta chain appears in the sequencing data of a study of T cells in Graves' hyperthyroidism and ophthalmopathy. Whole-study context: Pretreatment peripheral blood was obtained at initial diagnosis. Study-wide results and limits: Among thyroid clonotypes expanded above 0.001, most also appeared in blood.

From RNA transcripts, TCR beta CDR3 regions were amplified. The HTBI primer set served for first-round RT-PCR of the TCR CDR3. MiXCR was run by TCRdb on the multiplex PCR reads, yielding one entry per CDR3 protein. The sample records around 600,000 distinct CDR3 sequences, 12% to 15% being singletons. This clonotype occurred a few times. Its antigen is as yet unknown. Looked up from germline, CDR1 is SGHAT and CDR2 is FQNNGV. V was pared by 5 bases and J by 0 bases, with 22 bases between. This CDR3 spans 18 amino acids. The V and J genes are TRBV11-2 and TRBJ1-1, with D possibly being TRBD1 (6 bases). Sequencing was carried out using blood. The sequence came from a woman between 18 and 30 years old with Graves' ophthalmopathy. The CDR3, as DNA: TGTGCCAGCAGCCCGTATGGAGGGGGAGTTTCTATGAACACTGAAGCTTTCTTT. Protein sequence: CASSPYGGGVSMNTEAFF.